A single T cell receptor (beta chain) is shown here with its context. Its antigen is unknown. The sample belongs to a study of T cell responses to AZD1222 COVID-19 vaccine. Study-wide background: Both about-4-week and about-12-week second-dose recipients were combined. Study conclusions and caveats: Unmutated variant regions reportedly attract nearly half of all spike-specific TCRs.

Sequencing used immunoSEQ multiplex PCR; TCRdb keeps in-frame clones, though not all of them. The repertoire consists of about 160,000 clones, with 75% to 95% occurring once and the leading ten covering about 4.4%. V was trimmed by 8 bases and J by 0 bases, leaving 10 bases between them. The CDR3 runs 14 residues. Per the germline V gene, CDR1 is MNHEY and CDR2 is SVGAGI. The material was peripheral blood, obtained on day 0 of AZD1222 vaccination. The sequence was collected from an adult in good health. V gene TRBV6-5 combines with J gene TRBJ2-2; tentatively, D is TRBD1 (6 bases). The CDR3 coding sequence is TGTGCCAGCCCCCGGACAGCGAACACCGGGGAGCTGTTTTTT. This encodes CASPRTANTGELFF.